These T cell receptor beta chains were read from a single sample in a study of blood T cell repertoires in COVID-19. Only in-frame clones appear in the TCRdb table, and some are missing; sequencing was by immunoSEQ multiplex PCR. The table has fewer than 200,000 clones, 70% to 85% seen once. The sample taken for sequencing was peripheral blood. These receptors all stem from a man in his 60s who had recovered from COVID-19. The CDR3 runs from the conserved cysteine through the conserved F or W.

CASSLRVTGDTEAFF,TRBJ1-1,TRBV7-2
CASSMGVYTEAFF,TRBJ1-1,TRBV19
CASSMFGGQKIYEQYF,TRBJ2-7,TRBV19
CASSPTRAGEQYF,TRBJ2-7,TRBV9
CASSYSSASGNTIYF,TRBJ1-3,TRBV6-5
CASTPGQVGNEQFF,TRBJ2-1,TRBV6-6
CASSLGAGETDTQYF,TRBJ2-3,TRBV7-9
CASSVVGGGNTEAFF,TRBJ1-1,TRBV7-2
CASSPRTAEETQYF,TRBJ2-5,TRBV18
CASSAVGRGGGYTF,TRBJ1-2,TRBV7-2
CASSHRDRPTYEQYF,TRBJ2-7,TRBV14
CASSQANRRNYGYTF,TRBJ1-2,TRBV3-1/TRBV3-2
CASSIQGNTEAFF,TRBJ1-1,TRBV19
CASSKNQRANTEAFF,TRBJ1-1,TRBV9
CATSVPGGTDTQYF,TRBJ2-3,TRBV24-1
CASSEYRNTEAFF,TRBJ1-1,TRBV6-1
CASSQEIQGTLRGANVLTF,TRBJ2-6,TRBV3-1/TRBV3-2
CASSLRTGDGQPQHF,TRBJ1-5,TRBV7-2
CASSLGLPSNEQFF,TRBJ2-1,TRBV6-6
CASSPPYSSSIQYF,TRBJ2-4,TRBV7-2